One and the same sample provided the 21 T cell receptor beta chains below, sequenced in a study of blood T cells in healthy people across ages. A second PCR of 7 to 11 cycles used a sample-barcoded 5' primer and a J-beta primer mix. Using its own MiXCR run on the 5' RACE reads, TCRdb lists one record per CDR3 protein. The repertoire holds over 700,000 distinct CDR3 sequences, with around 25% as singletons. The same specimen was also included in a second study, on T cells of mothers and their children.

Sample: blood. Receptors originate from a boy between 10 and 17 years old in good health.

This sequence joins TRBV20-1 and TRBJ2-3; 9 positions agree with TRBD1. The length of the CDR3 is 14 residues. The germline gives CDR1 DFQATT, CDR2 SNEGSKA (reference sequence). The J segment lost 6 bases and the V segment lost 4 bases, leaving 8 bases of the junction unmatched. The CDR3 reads CSATRDRAADTQYF. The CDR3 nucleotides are TGCAGTGCTACCCGGGACAGGGCCGCCGATACGCAGTATTTT.

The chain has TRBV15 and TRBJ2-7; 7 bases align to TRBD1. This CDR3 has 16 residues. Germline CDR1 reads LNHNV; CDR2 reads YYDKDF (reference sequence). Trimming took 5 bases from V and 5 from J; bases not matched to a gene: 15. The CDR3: CATSGTRDSLKNEQYF. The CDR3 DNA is TGTGCCACCAGCGGAACCCGGGACAGTTTGAAGAACGAGCAGTACTTC.

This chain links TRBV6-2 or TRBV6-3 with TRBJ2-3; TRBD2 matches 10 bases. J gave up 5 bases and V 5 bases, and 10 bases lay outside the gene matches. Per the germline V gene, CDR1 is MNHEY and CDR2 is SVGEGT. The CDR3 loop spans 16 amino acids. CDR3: CASSRERGGRKDTQYF. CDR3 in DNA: TGTGCCAGCAGTAGAGAGCGGGGGGGCCGGAAAGATACGCAGTATTTT.

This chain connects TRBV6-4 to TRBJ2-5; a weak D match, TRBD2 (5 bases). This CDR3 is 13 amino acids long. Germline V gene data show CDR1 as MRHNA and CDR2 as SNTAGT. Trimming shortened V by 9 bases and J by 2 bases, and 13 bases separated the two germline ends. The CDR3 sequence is CARVGGPQETQYF. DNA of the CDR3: TGTGCCAGGGTTGGCGGGCCACAAGAGACCCAGTACTTC.

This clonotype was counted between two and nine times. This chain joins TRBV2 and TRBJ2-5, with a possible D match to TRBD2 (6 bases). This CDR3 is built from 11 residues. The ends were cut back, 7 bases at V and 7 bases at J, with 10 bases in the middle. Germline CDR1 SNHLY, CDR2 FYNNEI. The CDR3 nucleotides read TGTGCCAGCACCGAGGGAGGGACCCAGTACTTC. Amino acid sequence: CASTEGGTQYF. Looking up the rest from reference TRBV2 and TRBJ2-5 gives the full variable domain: EPEVTQTPSHQVTQMGQEVILRCVPISNHLYFYWYRQILGQKVEFLVSFYNNEISEKSEIFDDQFSVERPDGSNFTLKIRSTKLEDSAMYFCASTEGGTQYFGPGTRLLVL.

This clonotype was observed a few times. In nucleotides, the CDR3 is TGCAGTGCTAAACCGGGACTAGCGGGTCAAGAGACCCAGTACTTC. The encoded protein is CSAKPGLAGQETQYF. The chain couples TRBV20-1 to TRBJ2-5, with TRBD2 identical over 12 bases. V dropped 4 bases and J dropped 2; count of bases not matched to a gene: 5. The CDR3 extends over 15 amino acids. Per germline, CDR1 DFQATT and CDR2 SNEGSKA (reference sequence).

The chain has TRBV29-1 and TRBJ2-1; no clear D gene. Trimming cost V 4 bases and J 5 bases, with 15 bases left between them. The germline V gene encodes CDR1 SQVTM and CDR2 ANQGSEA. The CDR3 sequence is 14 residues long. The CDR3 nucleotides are TGCAGCGTTGCAGACCTGCTTCTTAACAATGAGCAGTTCTTC. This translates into CSVADLLLNNEQFF.

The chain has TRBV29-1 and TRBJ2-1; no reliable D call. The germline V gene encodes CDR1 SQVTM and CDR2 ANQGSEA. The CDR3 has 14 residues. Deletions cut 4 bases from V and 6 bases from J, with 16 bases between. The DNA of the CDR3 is TGCAGCGTTGCAGGCCGATCCCTCAGCAATGAGCAGTTCTTC. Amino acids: CSVAGRSLSNEQFF.

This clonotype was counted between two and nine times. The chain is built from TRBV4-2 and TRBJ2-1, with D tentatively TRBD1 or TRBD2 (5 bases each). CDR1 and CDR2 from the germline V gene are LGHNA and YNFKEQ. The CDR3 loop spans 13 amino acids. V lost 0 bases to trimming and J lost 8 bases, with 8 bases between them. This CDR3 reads CASSQDGTDEQFF. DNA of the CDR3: TGTGCCAGCAGCCAAGATGGGACCGATGAGCAGTTCTTC.

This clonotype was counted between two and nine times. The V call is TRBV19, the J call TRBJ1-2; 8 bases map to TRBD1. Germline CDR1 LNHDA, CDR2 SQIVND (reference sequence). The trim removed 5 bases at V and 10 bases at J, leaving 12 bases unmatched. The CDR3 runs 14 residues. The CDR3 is CASSPSQAGGDYTF. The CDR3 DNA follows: TGTGCCAGTAGTCCCTCCCAGGCAGGGGGCGACTACACCTTC.

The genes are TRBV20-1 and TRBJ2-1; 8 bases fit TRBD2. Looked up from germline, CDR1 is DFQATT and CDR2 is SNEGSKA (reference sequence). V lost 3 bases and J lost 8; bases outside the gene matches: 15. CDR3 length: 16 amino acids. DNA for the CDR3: TGCAGTGCTAGTTCACGGGGGGGCACCGAGGGCGATGAGCAGTTCTTC. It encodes CSASSRGGTEGDEQFF.

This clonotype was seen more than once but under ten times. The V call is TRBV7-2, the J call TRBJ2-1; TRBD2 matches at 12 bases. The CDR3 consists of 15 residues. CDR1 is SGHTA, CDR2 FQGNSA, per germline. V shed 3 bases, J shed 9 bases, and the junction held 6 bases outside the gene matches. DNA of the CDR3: TGTGCCAGCAGCTTCGGACTAGCGGGGAGGCTTGAGCAGTTCTTC. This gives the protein CASSFGLAGRLEQFF.

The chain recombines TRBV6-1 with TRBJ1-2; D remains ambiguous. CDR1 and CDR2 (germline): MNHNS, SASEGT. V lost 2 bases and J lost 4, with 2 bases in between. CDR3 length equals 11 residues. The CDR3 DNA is TGTGCCAGCAGTGAACCCTATGGCTACACCTTC. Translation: CASSEPYGYTF.

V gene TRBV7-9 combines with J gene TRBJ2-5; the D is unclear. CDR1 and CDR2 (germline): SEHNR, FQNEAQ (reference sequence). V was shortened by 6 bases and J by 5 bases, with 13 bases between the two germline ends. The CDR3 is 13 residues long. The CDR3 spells CASRPRSSETQYF. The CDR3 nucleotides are TGTGCCAGCAGACCCAGGTCCAGCGAGACCCAGTACTTC.

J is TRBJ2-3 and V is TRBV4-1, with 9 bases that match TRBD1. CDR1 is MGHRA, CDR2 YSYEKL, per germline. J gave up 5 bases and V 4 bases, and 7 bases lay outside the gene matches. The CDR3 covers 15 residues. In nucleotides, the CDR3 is TGCGCCAGCAGCCCAGGACAGGGGATAGGAGATACGCAGTATTTT. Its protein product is CASSPGQGIGDTQYF.

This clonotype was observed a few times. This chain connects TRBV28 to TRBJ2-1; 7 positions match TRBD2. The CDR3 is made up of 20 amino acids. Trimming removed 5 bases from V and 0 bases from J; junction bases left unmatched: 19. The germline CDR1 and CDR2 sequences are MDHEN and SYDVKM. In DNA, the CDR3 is TGTGCCAGCAGTCTGCCTTCTTTGCGGGAGTCTATTAGCTCCTACAATGAGCAGTTCTTC. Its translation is CASSLPSLRESISSYNEQFF.

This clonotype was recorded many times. The CDR3 DNA reads as TGCAGTGCTGGGTATCCGGGACAGATGGCAGAGACCCAGTACTTC. This sequence encodes CSAGYPGQMAETQYF. The rearrangement joins TRBV20-1 to TRBJ2-5; 7 bases are a match to TRBD1. V dropped 5 bases and J dropped 4; count of bases not matched to a gene: 13. This CDR3 region has 15 residues. Germline V gene sequence: CDR1 DFQATT, CDR2 SNEGSKA (reference sequence).

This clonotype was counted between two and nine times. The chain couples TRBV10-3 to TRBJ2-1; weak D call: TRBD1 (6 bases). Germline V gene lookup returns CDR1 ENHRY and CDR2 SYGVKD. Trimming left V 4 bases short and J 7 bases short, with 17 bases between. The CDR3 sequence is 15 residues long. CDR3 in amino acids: CAISARTGIGNEQFF. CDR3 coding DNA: TGTGCCATCAGTGCTAGAACAGGGATTGGGAATGAGCAGTTCTTC.

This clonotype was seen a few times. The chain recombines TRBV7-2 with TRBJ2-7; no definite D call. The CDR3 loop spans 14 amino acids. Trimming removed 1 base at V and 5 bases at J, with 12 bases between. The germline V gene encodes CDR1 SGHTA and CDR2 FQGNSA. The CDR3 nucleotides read TGTGCCAGCAGCTTAGTTCTGGCAGGCCACGAGCAGTACTTC. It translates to CASSLVLAGHEQYF.

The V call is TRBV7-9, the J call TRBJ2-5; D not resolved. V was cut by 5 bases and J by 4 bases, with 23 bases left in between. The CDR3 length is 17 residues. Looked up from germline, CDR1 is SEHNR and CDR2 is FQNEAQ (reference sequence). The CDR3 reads CASSKSPASSEGETQYF. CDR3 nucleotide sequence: TGTGCCAGCAGCAAATCCCCAGCTTCCAGTGAAGGAGAGACCCAGTACTTC.

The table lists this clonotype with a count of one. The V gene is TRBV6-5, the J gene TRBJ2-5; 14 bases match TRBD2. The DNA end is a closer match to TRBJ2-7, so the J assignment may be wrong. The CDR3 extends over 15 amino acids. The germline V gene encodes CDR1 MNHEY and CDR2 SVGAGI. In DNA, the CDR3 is TGTGCCAGCAGGGTGACTAGCGGGGGGGCCTGCGAGCAGTACTTC. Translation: CASRVTSGGACEQYF.